The clone carrying this TCR beta chain was recorded at least ten times. The antigen is unknown. This entry is derived from a study of T-cell reconstitution after alpha-beta-depleted transplantation in children. Preparation of the TCRbeta library used unique molecular identifiers. TCRdb used MiXCR to reprocess the PCR reads, holding one entry per CDR3 protein. Here the sample spans 400,000 to 550,000 distinct CDR3 sequences, under 12% being singletons. Study observations and caveats: T cells produced anew were the main source of T-cell counts and diversity one year after transplant. Alpha-beta T cells about two months after transplant reportedly derived from several hundred expanded graft clones.

Germline CDR1 SGHRS, CDR2 YFSETQ. With 3 bases removed from V and 2 bases from J, the gap between germline ends came to 13 bases. CDR3 size: 15 residues. The chain recombines TRBV5-1 with TRBJ2-3; no clear D gene. This receptor was identified in a child aged 2 to 10 with inherited bone marrow failure, due to receive a stem cell transplant. This sample comprised PBMCs, obtained before TCRalphabeta/CD19-depleted stem cell transplant. The CDR3 loop is CASSSRAGATDTQYF. CDR3 bases: TGCGCCAGCAGCTCTAGGGCAGGAGCCACAGATACGCAGTATTTT.